A selection of T cell receptor beta chains follows, all from one sample in a study of blood T cell repertoires in COVID-19. Here immunoSEQ multiplex PCR was the method, and the copy in TCRdb shows in-frame clones only, minus some. The sample lists around 250,000 clones; roughly 89% were seen once. The specimen was peripheral blood. These receptors came from a woman in her 40s who had recovered from COVID-19. CDR3s include the opening cysteine and the closing phenylalanine or tryptophan. The order of the fields is J gene, clone size, D gene, V gene, CDR3 length, CDR3 DNA, CDR3 protein. The D gene is left open where the match is weak. Clone size is given for some rows only: seen once, a few or many times, or a class if the clone is expanded.

J gene: TRBJ2-5; clone size: .; D gene: TRBD1; V gene: TRBV7-3; CDR3 length: 16; CDR3 DNA: TGTGCCAGCAGCTTAACGACCGGACAGGGTGTCGAGACCCAGTACTTC; CDR3 protein: CASSLTTGQGVETQYF
J gene: TRBJ2-3; clone size: .; D gene: TRBD2; V gene: TRBV6-5; CDR3 length: 15; CDR3 DNA: TGTGCCAGCAGTATTGGGACTAGTAGCACAGATACGCAGTATTTT; CDR3 protein: CASSIGTSSTDTQYF
J gene: TRBJ2-7; clone size: .; D gene: .; V gene: TRBV21-1; CDR3 length: 19; CDR3 DNA: TGTGCCAGCAGAGACAGGGGGCTAAACTGTCCAGCACTTAACTACGAGCAGTACTTC; CDR3 protein: CASRDRGLNCPALNYEQYF
J gene: TRBJ1-1; clone size: .; D gene: TRBD1; V gene: TRBV6-5; CDR3 length: 14; CDR3 DNA: TGTGCCAGCAGTTACGGCTCAGGGGGAACTGAAGCTTTCTTT; CDR3 protein: CASSYGSGGTEAFF
J gene: TRBJ1-2; clone size: .; D gene: .; V gene: TRBV10-3; CDR3 length: 13; CDR3 DNA: TGTGCCATCAGCCCTGACAGCGCCTATGGCTACACCTTC; CDR3 protein: CAISPDSAYGYTF
J gene: TRBJ1-2; clone size: .; D gene: .; V gene: TRBV28; CDR3 length: 12; CDR3 DNA: TGTGCCAGCAGTCCCCACGGCTATGGCTACACCTTC; CDR3 protein: CASSPHGYGYTF
J gene: TRBJ2-5; clone size: .; D gene: .; V gene: TRBV27; CDR3 length: 13; CDR3 DNA: TGTGCCAGCAGTTTGTACAGGAAAGAGACCCAGTACTTC; CDR3 protein: CASSLYRKETQYF
J gene: TRBJ1-1; clone size: once; D gene: .; V gene: TRBV2; CDR3 length: 15; CDR3 DNA: TGTGCCAGCAGTGACCCCGCGACGGGGAACACTGAAGCTTTCTTT; CDR3 protein: CASSDPATGNTEAFF
J gene: TRBJ1-2; clone size: .; D gene: .; V gene: TRBV28; CDR3 length: 13; CDR3 DNA: TGTGCCAGCAGCATCCAGAACAACTATGGCTACACCTTC; CDR3 protein: CASSIQNNYGYTF
J gene: TRBJ2-7; clone size: few; D gene: .; V gene: TRBV4-2; CDR3 length: 17; CDR3 DNA: TGTGCCAGCAGCCAAGATTTGGCCGGCAGGGGCCCCTTTGAGCAGTACTTC; CDR3 protein: CASSQDLAGRGPFEQYF
J gene: TRBJ1-2; clone size: .; D gene: .; V gene: TRBV4-2; CDR3 length: 15; CDR3 DNA: TGTGCCAGCAGCCAAGACCCCAGGACAGCCTATGGCTACACCTTC; CDR3 protein: CASSQDPRTAYGYTF
J gene: TRBJ1-5; clone size: .; D gene: .; V gene: TRBV3-1/TRBV3-2; CDR3 length: 12; CDR3 DNA: TGTGCCAGCAGCCAAGATCGTCAGCCCCAGCATTTT; CDR3 protein: CASSQDRQPQHF
J gene: TRBJ1-2; clone size: .; D gene: TRBD1; V gene: TRBV7-9; CDR3 length: 15; CDR3 DNA: TGTGCCAGCAGCGGGACCGGGACAGGGTCGAGGAGCTACACCTTC; CDR3 protein: CASSGTGTGSRSYTF
J gene: TRBJ1-6; clone size: .; D gene: .; V gene: TRBV10-3; CDR3 length: 16; CDR3 DNA: TGTGCCATCAGTGACGGGAGCTTGCCGGTAAATTCACCCCTCCACTTT; CDR3 protein: CAISDGSLPVNSPLHF
J gene: TRBJ1-1; clone size: few; D gene: .; V gene: TRBV2; CDR3 length: 13; CDR3 DNA: TGTGCCAGCAAGGAGGGGATGAACACTGAAGCTTTCTTT; CDR3 protein: CASKEGMNTEAFF
J gene: TRBJ1-2; clone size: .; D gene: .; V gene: TRBV2; CDR3 length: 14; CDR3 DNA: TGTGCCAGCAGTTCCTCACAGGGAAGAGGTGGCTACACCTTC; CDR3 protein: CASSSSQGRGGYTF
J gene: TRBJ2-6; clone size: .; D gene: .; V gene: TRBV5-1; CDR3 length: 15; CDR3 DNA: TGCGCCAGCAGCCTAGGACAACCCGGGGCCAACGTCCTGACTTTC; CDR3 protein: CASSLGQPGANVLTF
J gene: TRBJ1-4; clone size: .; D gene: .; V gene: TRBV30; CDR3 length: 12; CDR3 DNA: TGTGCCTGGAGTCACAGTGATGAAAAACTGTTTTTT; CDR3 protein: CAWSHSDEKLFF
J gene: TRBJ2-3; clone size: .; D gene: TRBD2; V gene: TRBV19; CDR3 length: 15; CDR3 DNA: TGTGCCAGTAGTGCTCCTGGGGGGGAAAGTTATACGCAGTATTTT; CDR3 protein: CASSAPGGESYTQYF
J gene: TRBJ1-1; clone size: few; D gene: .; V gene: TRBV28; CDR3 length: 13; CDR3 DNA: TGTGCCAGCAGTTTCGAGGTTGGCACTGAAGCTTTCTTT; CDR3 protein: CASSFEVGTEAFF
J gene: TRBJ1-4; clone size: once; D gene: TRBD1; V gene: TRBV5-1; CDR3 length: 16; CDR3 DNA: TGCGCCAGCAGTTGGGGACAGGGCCCAACTAATGAAAAACTGTTTTTT; CDR3 protein: CASSWGQGPTNEKLFF
J gene: TRBJ2-1; clone size: .; D gene: TRBD1; V gene: TRBV14; CDR3 length: 10; CDR3 DNA: TGTGCCAGCAGCCGGGACAGGGGAATCTTC; CDR3 protein: CASSRDRGIF
J gene: TRBJ2-2; clone size: .; D gene: .; V gene: TRBV3-1/TRBV3-2; CDR3 length: 15; CDR3 DNA: TGTGCCAGCAGCCAGGGTCTAGCGAACACCGGGGAGCTGTTTTTT; CDR3 protein: CASSQGLANTGELFF
J gene: TRBJ2-1; clone size: .; D gene: TRBD2; V gene: TRBV7-2; CDR3 length: 14; CDR3 DNA: TGTGCCAGCAGCTCTCCGGGACTAGGTACCGAGCAGTTCTTC; CDR3 protein: CASSSPGLGTEQFF
J gene: TRBJ2-7; clone size: .; D gene: .; V gene: TRBV7-8; CDR3 length: 16; CDR3 DNA: TGTGCCAGCAGCTCCCACAGGATCTCAAAGCTTTACGAGCAGTACTTC; CDR3 protein: CASSSHRISKLYEQYF
J gene: TRBJ2-1; clone size: .; D gene: .; V gene: TRBV6-4; CDR3 length: 16; CDR3 DNA: TGTGCCAGCAGTGAATACAGTACCAAACCCTACAATGAGCAGTTCTTC; CDR3 protein: CASSEYSTKPYNEQFF
J gene: TRBJ1-1; clone size: once; D gene: .; V gene: TRBV6-5; CDR3 length: 13; CDR3 DNA: TGTGCCAGCAGAAAGGGGTGGGTCACTGAAGCTTTCTTT; CDR3 protein: CASRKGWVTEAFF
J gene: TRBJ1-3; clone size: .; D gene: TRBD1; V gene: TRBV28; CDR3 length: 14; CDR3 DNA: TGTGCCAGCAGTCAGACAGGGTCTGGAAACACCATATATTTT; CDR3 protein: CASSQTGSGNTIYF
J gene: TRBJ2-7; clone size: .; D gene: .; V gene: TRBV6-5; CDR3 length: 11; CDR3 DNA: TGTGCCACTTCGGACATCTACGAGCAGTACTTC; CDR3 protein: CATSDIYEQYF
J gene: TRBJ2-7; clone size: .; D gene: TRBD1; V gene: TRBV10-3; CDR3 length: 13; CDR3 DNA: TGTGCCATCAGCCGACAGGGGGAAGACGAGCAGTACTTC; CDR3 protein: CAISRQGEDEQYF
J gene: TRBJ2-1; clone size: .; D gene: TRBD2; V gene: TRBV2; CDR3 length: 15; CDR3 DNA: TGTGCCAGCACCTCCGAGCGGGGGGTCTACAATGAGCAGTTCTTC; CDR3 protein: CASTSERGVYNEQFF
J gene: TRBJ1-2; clone size: .; D gene: .; V gene: TRBV7-9; CDR3 length: 17; CDR3 DNA: TGTGCCAGCAGTCCGACAAAAGGGGCGACGACAGGACATGGCTACACCTTC; CDR3 protein: CASSPTKGATTGHGYTF
J gene: TRBJ2-3; clone size: many; D gene: .; V gene: TRBV5-1; CDR3 length: 14; CDR3 DNA: TGCGCCAGCAGCTTGCATTCAGGGTCCGATACGCAGTATTTT; CDR3 protein: CASSLHSGSDTQYF
J gene: TRBJ2-1; clone size: .; D gene: .; V gene: TRBV3-1/TRBV3-2; CDR3 length: 12; CDR3 DNA: TGTGCCAGCAGCCTCCTCAGAAATGAGCAGTTCTTC; CDR3 protein: CASSLLRNEQFF
J gene: TRBJ2-5; clone size: few; D gene: .; V gene: TRBV6-5; CDR3 length: 13; CDR3 DNA: TGTGCCAGCAGTTACGGCCTAGCGGAGACCCAGTACTTC; CDR3 protein: CASSYGLAETQYF
J gene: TRBJ1-1; clone size: .; D gene: .; V gene: TRBV3-1/TRBV3-2; CDR3 length: 13; CDR3 DNA: TGTGCCAGCAAAGAGGGGGGGAGCACTGAAGCTTTCTTT; CDR3 protein: CASKEGGSTEAFF
J gene: TRBJ1-1; clone size: .; D gene: .; V gene: TRBV21-1; CDR3 length: 14; CDR3 DNA: TGTGCCAGCAGCGCACCGGGGGAGGGCACTGAAGCTTTCTTT; CDR3 protein: CASSAPGEGTEAFF
J gene: TRBJ1-3; clone size: .; D gene: TRBD1; V gene: TRBV5-1; CDR3 length: 15; CDR3 DNA: TGCGCCAGCTCGGGACAGGGCATGTCGGGAAACACCATATATTTT; CDR3 protein: CASSGQGMSGNTIYF
J gene: TRBJ1-1; clone size: once; D gene: TRBD1; V gene: TRBV7-8; CDR3 length: 14; CDR3 DNA: TGTGCCAGCAGCGACAGGGTTTTTGGGACTGAAGCTTTCTTT; CDR3 protein: CASSDRVFGTEAFF
J gene: TRBJ2-5; clone size: .; D gene: .; V gene: TRBV30; CDR3 length: 12; CDR3 DNA: TGTGCCTGGAGTCCTGGGGGCCGGACCCAGTACTTC; CDR3 protein: CAWSPGGRTQYF
J gene: TRBJ2-7; clone size: .; D gene: .; V gene: TRBV6-2/TRBV6-3; CDR3 length: 14; CDR3 DNA: TGTGCCAGCAGTTGGGAACAGGGAAGCATCGAGCAGTACTTC; CDR3 protein: CASSWEQGSIEQYF
J gene: TRBJ2-2; clone size: once; D gene: TRBD2; V gene: TRBV7-6; CDR3 length: 16; CDR3 DNA: TGTGCCAGCAGCGCGACTAGCGGGGGGGCTGGCGGGGAGCTGTTTTTT; CDR3 protein: CASSATSGGAGGELFF
J gene: TRBJ2-2; clone size: .; D gene: .; V gene: TRBV9; CDR3 length: 16; CDR3 DNA: TGTGCCAGCAGCGTTTCCAGGGTAATAAGGGGCGGGGAGCTGTTTTTT; CDR3 protein: CASSVSRVIRGGELFF
J gene: TRBJ2-3; clone size: .; D gene: TRBD2; V gene: TRBV28; CDR3 length: 16; CDR3 DNA: TGTGCCAGCAGTCCTAGCGGGGGGGCCGGGGAAGATACGCAGTATTTT; CDR3 protein: CASSPSGGAGEDTQYF
J gene: TRBJ1-3; clone size: .; D gene: .; V gene: TRBV6-4; CDR3 length: 15; CDR3 DNA: TGTGCCAGCAGTGACGAGGGAGACCCTGGAAACACCATATATTTT; CDR3 protein: CASSDEGDPGNTIYF
J gene: TRBJ2-5; clone size: .; D gene: TRBD2; V gene: TRBV12-3/TRBV12-4; CDR3 length: 12; CDR3 DNA: TGTGCCTCTCGGGGGGTTGAGGAGACCCAGTACTTC; CDR3 protein: CASRGVEETQYF
J gene: TRBJ2-5; clone size: .; D gene: TRBD1; V gene: TRBV6-5; CDR3 length: 15; CDR3 DNA: TGTGCCAGCAGTCACCGACAGGGTCGCGGAGAGACCCAGTACTTC; CDR3 protein: CASSHRQGRGETQYF
J gene: TRBJ1-5; clone size: .; D gene: .; V gene: TRBV4-1; CDR3 length: 15; CDR3 DNA: TGCGCCAGCAGCCAAGTCCGGGAAAGCAATCAGCCCCAGCATTTT; CDR3 protein: CASSQVRESNQPQHF
J gene: TRBJ1-6; clone size: .; D gene: .; V gene: TRBV4-2; CDR3 length: 15; CDR3 DNA: TGTGCCAGCAGCAACGTTGGCAGGGGCAATTCACCCCTCCACTTT; CDR3 protein: CASSNVGRGNSPLHF
J gene: TRBJ1-5; clone size: once; D gene: TRBD1; V gene: TRBV7-2; CDR3 length: 17; CDR3 DNA: TGTGCCAGCAGCCTCAACCCGACAGGGAGTATAAATCAGCCCCAGCATTTT; CDR3 protein: CASSLNPTGSINQPQHF
J gene: TRBJ2-4; clone size: few; D gene: TRBD2; V gene: TRBV29-1; CDR3 length: 14; CDR3 DNA: TGCAGCGTTAATGGTCTAGCGGGGGAAAACATTCAGTACTTC; CDR3 protein: CSVNGLAGENIQYF
J gene: TRBJ1-4; clone size: .; D gene: .; V gene: TRBV5-6; CDR3 length: 14; CDR3 DNA: TGTGCCAGCAGCTCACTCACAACTAATGAAAAACTGTTTTTT; CDR3 protein: CASSSLTTNEKLFF
J gene: TRBJ2-5; clone size: few; D gene: .; V gene: TRBV28; CDR3 length: 15; CDR3 DNA: TGTGCCAGCAGCTCAACCGGGACTGCAGGAGAGACCCAGTACTTC; CDR3 protein: CASSSTGTAGETQYF
J gene: TRBJ1-5; clone size: .; D gene: .; V gene: TRBV5-6; CDR3 length: 15; CDR3 DNA: TGTGCCAGCAGCCGACAGCAGACTCGCAATCAGCCCCAGCATTTT; CDR3 protein: CASSRQQTRNQPQHF